These 10 T cell receptor beta chains were sequenced from one sample in a study of OX40 agonist ivuxolimab in advanced cancers. Here immunoSEQ multiplex PCR was the method, and the copy in TCRdb shows in-frame clones only, minus some. Of about 68,000 clones in the sample, roughly 84% were seen once. Sequenced material: CD4+ or CD8+ T cells sorted from blood, taken in a trial of the OX40 agonist ivuxolimab. Every receptor here comes from an adult with an advanced solid tumor such as melanoma, head and neck, liver or kidney cancer.

The count of this clone is one. V is TRBV7-9 and J is TRBJ2-1; possibly TRBD1 or TRBD2 for D (5 bases each). This CDR3 comprises 15 residues. Trimming took off 5 bases at V and 4 bases at J, with 15 bases between the two ends. The germline gives CDR1 SEHNR, CDR2 FQNEAQ (reference sequence). The DNA for the CDR3 is TGTGCCAGCAGCCACGGGGCAGGTCGGTACAATGAGCAGTTCTTC. This codes for CASSHGAGRYNEQFF.

This chain links TRBV7-2 with TRBJ2-7; the D gene is possibly TRBD1 (5 bases). The germline V gene encodes CDR1 SGHTA and CDR2 FQGNSA. The CDR3 length is 15 residues. The V and J ends lost 1 base and 2 bases respectively, with 12 bases between them. CDR3 in amino acids: CASSLGGFETYEQYF. CDR3 nucleotide sequence: TGTGCCAGCAGCTTAGGGGGCTTTGAAACCTACGAGCAGTACTTC.

This clone appeared once. The chain links TRBV13 to TRBJ1-4; no definite D call. Trimming removed 5 bases at V and 2 bases at J, with 12 bases between. Germline lookup yields CDR1 PRHDT and CDR2 FYEKMQ (reference sequence). The CDR3 has 15 residues. This CDR3 is CASSIKGLTNEKLFF. The CDR3 nucleotides are TGTGCCAGCAGCATAAAAGGGCTGACTAATGAAAAACTGTTTTTT.

V gene TRBV7-2 combines with J gene TRBJ2-2; D uncertain. Trimming removed 2 bases at V and 6 bases at J, with 4 bases between. The CDR3 consists of 12 residues. Per germline, CDR1 SGHTA and CDR2 FQGNSA. The CDR3 is CASSLYAGELFF. CDR3 bases: TGTGCCAGCAGCTTATATGCCGGGGAGCTGTTTTTT. The variable domain in full, with the rest retrieved from reference TRBV7-2 and TRBJ2-2, is GAGVSQSPSNKVTEKGKDVELRCDPISGHTALYWYRQSLGQGLEFLIYFQGNSAPDKSGLPSDRFSAERTGGSVSTLTIQRTQQEDSAVYLCASSLYAGELFFGEGSRLTVL.

This clone was picked up a small number of times. This chain connects TRBV18 to TRBJ1-4; D is ambiguous. Germline V gives CDR1 KGHSH, CDR2 LQKENI. The V and J ends lost 4 bases and 2 bases respectively, with 8 bases between them. The length of the CDR3 is 14 residues. CDR3 DNA: TGTGCCAGCTCACGAATGGGTACTAATGAAAAACTGTTTTTT. Protein product: CASSRMGTNEKLFF.

This chain links TRBV7-9 with TRBJ1-1; TRBD1 aligns across 7 bases. Germline V gives CDR1 SEHNR, CDR2 FQNEAQ (reference sequence). Unmatched junction bases numbered 9, after V lost 6 bases and J lost 11 bases. The CDR3 covers 12 residues. The CDR3 region is CASRPNRGAAFF. The CDR3 DNA sequence: TGTGCCAGCAGGCCAAACAGGGGCGCGGCTTTCTTT.

J is TRBJ1-4 and V is TRBV7-2, with 9 bases aligning to TRBD1. The V and J ends lost 3 bases and 11 bases, in that order; junction bases with no gene match: 10. Germline V lookup: CDR1 SGHTA, CDR2 FQGNSA. This CDR3 contains 15 residues. The CDR3 sequence: CASSFGTGGARKLFF. The CDR3 bases are TGTGCCAGCAGCTTTGGAACAGGGGGCGCAAGGAAACTGTTTTTT.

V usage is TRBV5-1 and J usage is TRBJ1-1; 7 positions match TRBD1. The CDR3 consists of 16 residues. Germline loops: CDR1 SGHRS, CDR2 YFSETQ. V was clipped by 0 bases and J by 4 bases; unmatched bases: 9. The CDR3 loop is CASSLAPGGEGTEAFF. DNA of the CDR3: TGCGCCAGCAGCTTGGCCCCAGGGGGTGAGGGCACTGAAGCTTTCTTT. Full variable domain (remainder filled in from reference TRBV5-1 and TRBJ1-1): KAGVTQTPRYLIKTRGQQVTLSCSPISGHRSVSWYQQTPGQGLQFLFEYFSETQRNKGNFPGRFSGRQFSNSRSEMNVSTLELGDSALYLCASSLAPGGEGTEAFFGQGTRLTVV.

This clone was seen once. This chain joins TRBV7-8 and TRBJ1-5, with TRBD1 identical over 9 bases. This CDR3 region has 16 residues. Germline trimming cut 5 bases from V and 4 bases from J; bases unmatched to any gene: 9. Germline CDR1 is SGHVS and CDR2 is FQNEAQ. CDR3 region: CASSPGTGRDNQPQHF. CDR3 DNA sequence: TGTGCCAGCAGCCCCGGGACAGGGAGGGATAATCAGCCCCAGCATTTT.

There are a few counts of this clone. The chain links TRBV7-8 to TRBJ1-5; a possible D gene is TRBD1 (6 bases). CDR3 size: 16 residues. V lost 6 bases to trimming and J lost 3 bases, with 18 bases between them. Germline V gene sequence: CDR1 SGHVS, CDR2 FQNEAQ. The CDR3 is CASSLSRGGINQPQHF. The CDR3 region has the DNA TGTGCCAGCAGTTTAAGTAGGGGGGGCATCAATCAGCCCCAGCATTTT.